The rows below give T cell receptor beta chains drawn from one sample of a study of Ad26.COV2.S vaccination and SARS-CoV-2 variants. Produced via immunoSEQ multiplex PCR; TCRdb's table is partial and in-frame only. The data contain 180,000 or so clones, around 88% of them singletons. Material: peripheral blood, obtained after recovery from COVID-19. The receptors derive from a human donor who had recovered from COVID-19. Both conserved end residues are part of each CDR3.

J: TRBJ2-1; V: TRBV11-3; CDR3: CASSKGTSGYNEQFF
J: TRBJ2-2; V: TRBV18; CDR3: CASSPGPTGELFF
J: TRBJ1-2; V: TRBV29-1; CDR3: CSVDGFGPSTLGYTF
J: TRBJ2-7; V: TRBV6-4; CDR3: CASSVLTGEGYEQYF
J: TRBJ1-2; V: TRBV11-1; CDR3: CASSLSTEPGDYGYTF
J: TRBJ2-1; V: TRBV24-1; CDR3: CATSDLPRGGHYNEQFF
J: TRBJ2-3; V: TRBV12-3/TRBV12-4; CDR3: CASKRAPTDTQYF
J: .; V: TRBV12-3/TRBV12-4; CDR3: CASSLAHGGEQYF
J: TRBJ2-1; V: TRBV7-9; CDR3: CASRRTSGGNGEQFF
J: TRBJ1-6; V: TRBV6-5; CDR3: CASSYSWASYNSPLHF
J: TRBJ1-3; V: TRBV11-2; CDR3: CASRPTRQSSGNTIYF
J: TRBJ2-1; V: TRBV29-1; CDR3: CSVVLGLTYNEQFF
J: TRBJ1-2; V: TRBV30; CDR3: CAGKKGQGDFGYGYTF
J: TRBJ1-2; V: TRBV27; CDR3: CASSLYGTVNYGYTF
J: TRBJ2-3; V: TRBV9; CDR3: CASSPGQGADTQYF
J: TRBJ1-2; V: TRBV25-1; CDR3: CASSEYYSGSTHGYTF
J: TRBJ1-3; V: TRBV6-1; CDR3: CASSAQKGQGDSGNTIYF
J: TRBJ2-1; V: TRBV7-9; CDR3: CASSLKTGEQFF
J: TRBJ2-1; V: TRBV7-9; CDR3: CASSSDRGGNEQFF
J: TRBJ2-7; V: TRBV6-5; CDR3: CASSTRQGSYEQYF
J: TRBJ2-2; V: TRBV5-5; CDR3: CASSLVFTGELFF
J: TRBJ1-1; V: TRBV28; CDR3: CASRRTGTEAFF
J: TRBJ1-6; V: TRBV18; CDR3: CASSSSTGLNSPLHF
J: TRBJ1-1; V: TRBV9; CDR3: CASSVKLEAFF
J: TRBJ2-1; V: TRBV28; CDR3: CASSPGDQRFEQFF
J: TRBJ2-7; V: TRBV2; CDR3: CASSNFGQNF
J: TRBJ2-1; V: TRBV5-4; CDR3: CASSPPLYNEQFF
J: TRBJ2-5; V: TRBV7-9; CDR3: CASSLVIQASSGETQYF
J: TRBJ1-3; V: TRBV9; CDR3: CASESGQGPGNTIYF
J: TRBJ2-5; V: TRBV9; CDR3: CASSVYGTDQETQYF
J: TRBJ2-1; V: TRBV7-9; CDR3: CASSRLVGTGIHNEQFF
J: TRBJ2-3; V: TRBV4-1; CDR3: CASSSLAGGTDTQYF
J: TRBJ2-3; V: TRBV28; CDR3: CAIGHREFTDTQYF